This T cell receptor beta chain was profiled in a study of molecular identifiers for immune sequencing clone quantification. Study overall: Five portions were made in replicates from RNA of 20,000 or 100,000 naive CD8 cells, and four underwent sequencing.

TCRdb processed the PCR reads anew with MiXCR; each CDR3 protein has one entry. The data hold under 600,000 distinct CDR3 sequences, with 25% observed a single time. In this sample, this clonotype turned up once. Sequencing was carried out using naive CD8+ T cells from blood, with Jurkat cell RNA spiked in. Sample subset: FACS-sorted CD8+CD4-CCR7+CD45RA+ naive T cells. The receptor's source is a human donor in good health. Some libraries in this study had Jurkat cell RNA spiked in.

The CDR3 protein is CASGSLQGYEQYF. In DNA form, the CDR3 reads TGTGCCAGCGGATCCCTCCAGGGCTACGAGCAGTACTTC. This rearrangement joins TRBV27 to TRBJ2-7; a possible D gene is TRBD1 (5 bases). Trimming left V 8 bases short and J 3 bases short, with 14 bases between. This CDR3 region has 13 residues. Germline assignment: CDR1 MNHEY and CDR2 SMNVEV (reference sequence).